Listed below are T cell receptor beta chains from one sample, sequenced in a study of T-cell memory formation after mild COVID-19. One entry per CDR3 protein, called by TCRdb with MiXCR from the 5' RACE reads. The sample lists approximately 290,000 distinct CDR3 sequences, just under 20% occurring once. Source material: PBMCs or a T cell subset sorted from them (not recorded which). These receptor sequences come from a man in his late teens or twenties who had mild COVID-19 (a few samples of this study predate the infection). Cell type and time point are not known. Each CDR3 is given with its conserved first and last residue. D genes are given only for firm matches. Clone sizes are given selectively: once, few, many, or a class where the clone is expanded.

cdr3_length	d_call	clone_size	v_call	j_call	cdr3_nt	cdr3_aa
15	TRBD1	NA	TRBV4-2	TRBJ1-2	TGTGCCAGCAGCTCAAACCCGACAGGGTCGGATGGCTACACCTTC	CASSSNPTGSDGYTF
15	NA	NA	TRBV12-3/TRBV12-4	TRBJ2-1	TGTGCCAGCAGACCGGATGGGAGCTCCTACAATGAGCAGTTCTTC	CASRPDGSSYNEQFF
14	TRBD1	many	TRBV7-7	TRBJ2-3	TGTGCTAGCAGCCCGGACAGGGGACAGGATACGCAGTATTTT	CASSPDRGQDTQYF
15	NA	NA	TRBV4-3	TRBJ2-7	TGCGCCAGCAGCCAAGAGCGGGGTAAAACCTACGAGCAGTACTTC	CASSQERGKTYEQYF
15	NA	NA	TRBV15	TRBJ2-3	TGTGCCACCAGCAGAGATCTAGGGAGTTCAGATACGCAGTATTTT	CATSRDLGSSDTQYF
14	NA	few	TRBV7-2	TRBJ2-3	TGTGCCAGCAGCTTTCTCCTGGTCACAGATACGCAGTATTTT	CASSFLLVTDTQYF
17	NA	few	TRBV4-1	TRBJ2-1	TGCGCCAGCAGCCAAACGAGAGGACACAACTCCTACAATGAGCAGTTCTTC	CASSQTRGHNSYNEQFF
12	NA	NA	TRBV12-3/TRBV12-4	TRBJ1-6	TGTGCCAGCAGCGCCGGGGCCAGAACCCTCCACTTT	CASSAGARTLHF
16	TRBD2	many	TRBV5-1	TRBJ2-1	TGCGCCAGCAGCTTGGAAGGGACTAGCGGTTACTATGAGCAGTTCTTC	CASSLEGTSGYYEQFF
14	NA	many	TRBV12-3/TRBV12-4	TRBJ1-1	TGTGCCAGCAGTCGGGGACCGGGTAGCACTGAAGCTTTCTTT	CASSRGPGSTEAFF
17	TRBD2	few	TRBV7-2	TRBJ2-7	TGTGCCAGCAGCCCCCGAGGAGGGACTAGCATCGCGGACGAGCAGTACTTC	CASSPRGGTSIADEQYF
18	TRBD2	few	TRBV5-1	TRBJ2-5	TGCGCCAGCAGCTTGGCCCCTAGCGGGGGCTCATTGGCGGAGACCCAGTACTTC	CASSLAPSGGSLAETQYF
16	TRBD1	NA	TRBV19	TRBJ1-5	TGTGCCAGTAGTATTAAAGGGACAGGTTTGTATCAGCCCCAGCATTTT	CASSIKGTGLYQPQHF
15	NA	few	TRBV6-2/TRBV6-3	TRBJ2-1	TGTGCCAGCAGTTTCTTAGCGGCCTCCTACAATGAGCAGTTCTTC	CASSFLAASYNEQFF
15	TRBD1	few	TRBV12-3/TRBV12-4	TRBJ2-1	TGTGCCAGCAGATCGACAGGGAGTCCCTACAATGAGCAGTTCTTC	CASRSTGSPYNEQFF
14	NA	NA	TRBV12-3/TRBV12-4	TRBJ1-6	TGTGCCAGCAGCCCCCGTGGGAACGGTTCACCCCTCCACTTT	CASSPRGNGSPLHF
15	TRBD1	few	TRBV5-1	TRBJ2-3	TGCGCCACATCCTCCGGGACAGCCCTTGCTGATACGCAGTATTTT	CATSSGTALADTQYF
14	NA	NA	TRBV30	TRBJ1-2	TGTGCCTGGAGTATGGAGGAAGGACCCTATGGCTACACCTTC	CAWSMEEGPYGYTF
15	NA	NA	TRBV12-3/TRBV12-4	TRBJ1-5	TGTGCCAGCAGTTCCGCGGGGGGGGATCGTCAGCCCCAGCATTTT	CASSSAGGDRQPQHF
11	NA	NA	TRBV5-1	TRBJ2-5	TGCGCCAGCATGGGAGTACAGACCCAGTACTTC	CASMGVQTQYF
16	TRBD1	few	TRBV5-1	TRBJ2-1	TGCGCCAGCAGCCCCTCGACAGGGGCTTCCTACAATGAGCAGTTCTTC	CASSPSTGASYNEQFF
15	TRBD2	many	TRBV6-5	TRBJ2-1	TGTGCCAGTGGGGGGGGGAGGTCCCTTTACAATGAGCAGTTCTTC	CASGGGRSLYNEQFF
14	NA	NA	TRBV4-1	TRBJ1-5	TGCGCCAGCAGCCAGCGGGGCCTCGGCCAGCCCCAGCATTTT	CASSQRGLGQPQHF
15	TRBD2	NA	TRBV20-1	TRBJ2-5	TGCAGTGCTCAAGATAGCGGGGGGGCCTTTGAGACCCAGTACTTC	CSAQDSGGAFETQYF
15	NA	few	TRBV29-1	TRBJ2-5	TGCAGCGTGGTACTTGGGGGAACTCCGCAAGAGACCCAGTACTTC	CSVVLGGTPQETQYF
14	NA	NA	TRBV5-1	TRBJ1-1	TGCGCCAGCAGGAACCAGGGGCCGAACACTGAAGCTTTCTTT	CASRNQGPNTEAFF
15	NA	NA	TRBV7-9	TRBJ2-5	TGTGCCAGCACGGAGGGGGATGCGCGTGCAGAGACCCAGTACTTC	CASTEGDARAETQYF
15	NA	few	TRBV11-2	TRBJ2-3	TGTGCCAGCAGCTTAGGCGGGGTTCTCGCAGATACGCAGTATTTT	CASSLGGVLADTQYF
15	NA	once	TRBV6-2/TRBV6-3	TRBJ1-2	TGTGCCAGCAGTTACCCCCCTCGGCAGCTGTGGGGCTACACCTTC	CASSYPPRQLWGYTF
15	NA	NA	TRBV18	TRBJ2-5	TGTGCCAGCTCACCCCCTGGGATAAGGGGAGAGACCCAGTACTTC	CASSPPGIRGETQYF
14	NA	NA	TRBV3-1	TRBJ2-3	TGTGCCAGCAGCCAACAGACGGGGGCCGATACGCAGTATTTT	CASSQQTGADTQYF
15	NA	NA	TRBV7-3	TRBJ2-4	TGTGCCAGCAGCTTAAAACAGGACCGGGGATTCATTCAGTACTTC	CASSLKQDRGFIQYF
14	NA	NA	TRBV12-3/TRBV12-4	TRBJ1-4	TGTGCCAGCAGTCTAGTGGGGACGGGTGTAAAACTGTTTTTT	CASSLVGTGVKLFF
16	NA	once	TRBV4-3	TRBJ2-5	TGCGCCAGCAGCCAAGACGACCGCCAGGCGGGAGAGACCCAGTACTTC	CASSQDDRQAGETQYF
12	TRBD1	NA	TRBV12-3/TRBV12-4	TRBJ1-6	TGTGCCAGCAGTGGACAGGTTTCACCCCTCCACTTT	CASSGQVSPLHF
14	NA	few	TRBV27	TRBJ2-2	TGTGCCAGTACTTCAGGGTGGGGCACCGGGGAGCTGTTTTTT	CASTSGWGTGELFF
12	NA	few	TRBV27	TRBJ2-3	TGTGCCAGCAGTTCCCCAGCCGCTACGCAGTATTTT	CASSSPAATQYF
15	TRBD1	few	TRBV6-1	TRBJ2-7	TGTGCCAGCAGTGATCCGGGACAGGGGATCGACGAGCAGTACTTC	CASSDPGQGIDEQYF
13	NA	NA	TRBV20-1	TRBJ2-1	TGCAGTGCTAGAGATGGTAGGGCGTCTGAGCAGTTCTTC	CSARDGRASEQFF
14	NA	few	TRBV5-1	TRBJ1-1	TGCGCCAGCAGCTGGGGCGGGACTGGCACTGAAGCTTTCTTT	CASSWGGTGTEAFF
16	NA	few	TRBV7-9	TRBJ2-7	TGTGCCAGCAGCTTAGGCTCCACCTCGAGCTCCTACGAGCAGTACTTC	CASSLGSTSSSYEQYF
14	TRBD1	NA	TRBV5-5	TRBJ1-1	TGTGCCAGCAGCTTCCAGGGGGCCATCACTGAAGCTTTCTTT	CASSFQGAITEAFF
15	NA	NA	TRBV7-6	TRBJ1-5	TGTGCCAGCAGCTTACTAGCGGGTGGGGATCAGCCCCAGCATTTT	CASSLLAGGDQPQHF
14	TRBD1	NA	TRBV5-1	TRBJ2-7	TGCGCCAGCAACTCAGGGGGTCCGCGATACGAGCAGTACTTC	CASNSGGPRYEQYF
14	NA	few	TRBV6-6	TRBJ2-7	TGTGCCAGCAGTTCTGACACCTTCTCCTACGAGCAGTACTTC	CASSSDTFSYEQYF
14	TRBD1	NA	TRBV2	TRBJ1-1	TGTGCCAGCAGTCTACAGGGGGCAACAAGTAAAGCTTTCTTT	CASSLQGATSKAFF
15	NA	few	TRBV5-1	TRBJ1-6	TGCGCCAGCAGCACCCAAAGGACCGACGGGTCACCCCTCCACTTT	CASSTQRTDGSPLHF
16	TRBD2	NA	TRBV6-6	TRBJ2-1	TGTGCCAGCAGTTACTTTTCGGGACTAGCGGGCCATGAGCAGTTCTTC	CASSYFSGLAGHEQFF
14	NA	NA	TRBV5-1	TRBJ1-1	TGCGCCAGCAGCCGTGGGGCAAGGGACACTGAAGCTTTCTTT	CASSRGARDTEAFF
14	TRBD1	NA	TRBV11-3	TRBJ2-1	TGTGCCAGCAGCCTCCGGGACAGTGGCAATGAGCAGTTCTTC	CASSLRDSGNEQFF
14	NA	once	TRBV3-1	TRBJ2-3	TGTGCCAGCAGAGGGGGGAGTGCCACAGATACGCAGTATTTT	CASRGGSATDTQYF
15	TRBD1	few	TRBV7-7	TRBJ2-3	TGTGCTAGCAGCCAGGGGACAGGGGCCACAGATACGCAGTATTTT	CASSQGTGATDTQYF
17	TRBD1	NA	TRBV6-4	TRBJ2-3	TGTGCCAGCAGTGATTGGGGACAGGGCGGAATCAGGGCTACGCAGTATTTT	CASSDWGQGGIRATQYF
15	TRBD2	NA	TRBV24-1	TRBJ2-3	TGTGCCACCAGTGTAATGGCGGGGGGGACAGATACGCAGTATTTT	CATSVMAGGTDTQYF
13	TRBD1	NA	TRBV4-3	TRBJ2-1	TGCGCCAGCAGCTTCCGACAGGGTAATGAGCAGTTCTTC	CASSFRQGNEQFF
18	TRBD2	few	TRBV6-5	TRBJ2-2	TGTGCCAGCAGTTACGGGACTAGCGGGGGGGCCTCCACCGGGGAGCTGTTTTTT	CASSYGTSGGASTGELFF
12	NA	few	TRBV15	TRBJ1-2	TGTGCCACCAGCAGAGAAGAATATGGCTACACCTTC	CATSREEYGYTF
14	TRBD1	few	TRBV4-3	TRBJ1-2	TGCGCCAGCAGCAACAGGGGGCCAGGGTATGGCTACACCTTC	CASSNRGPGYGYTF
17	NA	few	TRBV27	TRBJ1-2	TGTGCCAGCAGTTCAACCTTTCGAAGGCGCCAGCTCTATGGCTACACCTTC	CASSSTFRRRQLYGYTF
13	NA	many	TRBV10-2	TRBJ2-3	TGCGCCAGCAGGGTGCTCAACACAGATACGCAGTATTTT	CASRVLNTDTQYF